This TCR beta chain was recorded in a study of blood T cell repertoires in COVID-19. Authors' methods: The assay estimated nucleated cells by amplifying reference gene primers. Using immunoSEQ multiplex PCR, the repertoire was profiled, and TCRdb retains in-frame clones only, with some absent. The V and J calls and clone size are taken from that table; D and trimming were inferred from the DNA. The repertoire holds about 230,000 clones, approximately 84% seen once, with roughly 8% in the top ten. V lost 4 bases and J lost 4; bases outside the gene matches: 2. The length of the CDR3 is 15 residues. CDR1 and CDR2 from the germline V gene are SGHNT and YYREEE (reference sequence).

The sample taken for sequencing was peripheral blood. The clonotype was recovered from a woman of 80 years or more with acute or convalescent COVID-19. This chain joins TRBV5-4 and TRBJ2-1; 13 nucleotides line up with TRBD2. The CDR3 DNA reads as TGTGCCAGCAGCCCGGGACTAGCGGGGTACAATGAGCAGTTCTTC. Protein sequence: CASSPGLAGYNEQFF.